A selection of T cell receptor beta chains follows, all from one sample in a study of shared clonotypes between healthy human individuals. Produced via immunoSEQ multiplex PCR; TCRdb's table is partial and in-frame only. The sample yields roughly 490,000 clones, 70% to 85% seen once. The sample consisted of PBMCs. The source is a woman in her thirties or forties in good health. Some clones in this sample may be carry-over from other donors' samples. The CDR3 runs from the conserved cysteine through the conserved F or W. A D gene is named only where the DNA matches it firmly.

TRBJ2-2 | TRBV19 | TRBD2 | TGTGCCAGTAGTAAGTGGCGGGAGGATGTCGGGGAGCTGTTTTTT | CASSKWREDVGELFF
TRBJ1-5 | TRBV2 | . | TGTGCCAGCAGTGAAGGGGGCCTTAGCAATCAGCCCCAGCATTTT | CASSEGGLSNQPQHF
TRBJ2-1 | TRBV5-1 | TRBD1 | TGCGCCAGCAGCTTGGCCGGGACAGGGGGGAATGAGCAGTTCTTC | CASSLAGTGGNEQFF
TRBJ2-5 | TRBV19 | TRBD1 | TGTGCCAGTAGTATAGGGGGGACAGTTGAAGAGACCCAGTACTTC | CASSIGGTVEETQYF
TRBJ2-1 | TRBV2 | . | TGTGCCAGCAGTGCCGGGGGACCGAGGCGTGCTGAGCAGTTCTTC | CASSAGGPRRAEQFF
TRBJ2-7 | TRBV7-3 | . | TGTGCCAGCAGCTTACTTGCGGAGTTTAGCGAGCAGTACTTC | CASSLLAEFSEQYF
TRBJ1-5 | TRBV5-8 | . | TGTGCCAGCAGCTTGAGTGGGGATCAGCCCCAGCATTTT | CASSLSGDQPQHF
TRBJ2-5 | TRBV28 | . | TGTGCCAGCAGTTTGGTCAGGGTTGGCGGGTTGGGGTACTTC | CASSLVRVGGLGYF
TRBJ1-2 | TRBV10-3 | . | TGTGCCATCAGTGAGGGCCGAGACAACTATGGCTACACCTTC | CAISEGRDNYGYTF
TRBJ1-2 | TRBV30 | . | TGTGCCTGGAGATCGGGGGTAGACTACACCTTC | CAWRSGVDYTF